These 23 T cell receptor beta chains were all obtained from the same sample, sequenced in a study of metastatic and nonmetastatic thyroid tumors. TCRdb recomputed clones from the PCR reads via MiXCR. The data contain just over 14,000 clones, about 3.5% of them singletons. Prior to thyroid surgery, none of the patients had received any treatment. The sample consisted of tumor tissue. The receptors stem from a female donor with papillary thyroid cancer or a benign thyroid nodule (not recorded which). Some clones in this sample may be carry-over from other donors' samples.

This clone occurred a few times. The CDR3 spells CASTGLGDEQFF. The CDR3, as DNA: TGTGCCAGCACAGGATTGGGGGATGAGCAGTTCTTC. The rearrangement links TRBV6-1 to TRBJ2-1; D possibly uses TRBD1 or TRBD2 (5 bases each). Trimming left V 7 bases short and J 8 bases short, with 12 bases between. Germline V CDR1 and CDR2: MNHNS, SASEGT. CDR3 length: 12 residues.

This clone was found many times. The genes are TRBV6-5 and TRBJ1-5, with unresolved D. The germline V gene has CDR1 MNHEY and CDR2 SVGAGI. With 0 bases removed from V and 8 bases from J, the gap between germline ends came to 8 bases. The CDR3 contains 13 residues. The CDR3 reads CASSYSKGEPQHF. The CDR3 DNA sequence: TGTGCCAGCAGTTACTCGAAGGGAGAGCCCCAGCATTTT.

This clone was detected a few times. V is TRBV15 and J is TRBJ1-1, with 10 bases matching TRBD1. After removal of 5 bases from V and 8 bases from J, the junction contained 2 bases not matched to a gene. The CDR3 runs 12 residues. CDR1 and CDR2 from the germline V gene are LNHNV and YYDKDF (reference sequence). DNA for the CDR3: TGTGCCACCAGCGGGGACAGGGGCGAAGCTTTCTTT. Protein sequence: CATSGDRGEAFF.

In DNA, the CDR3 is TGCGCCAGCAGCCCCGGCAGGTACGAAGAGACCCAGTACTTC. Residues: CASSPGRYEETQYF. The J gene is TRBJ2-5, the V gene TRBV4-1; no reliable D call. Germline values: CDR1 MGHRA, CDR2 YSYEKL. The CDR3 contains 14 residues. Trimming pared 4 bases from V and 3 bases from J, leaving 12 bases between.

This clone was seen a handful of times. This chain uses TRBV27 with TRBJ2-7, with 9 bases identical to TRBD2. Germline V gives CDR1 MNHEY, CDR2 SMNVEV (reference sequence). This CDR3 region has 16 residues. Trimming took 3 bases from V and 3 from J; bases not matched to a gene: 9. The CDR3 DNA sequence: TGTGCCAGCAGTTTTTCTGCGGGAGGGGATAGCTACGAGCAGTACTTC. This encodes CASSFSAGGDSYEQYF.

V is TRBV7-9 and J is TRBJ1-4, with a weak D call TRBD1 (5 bases). Trimming took off 7 bases at V and 4 bases at J, with 13 bases between the two ends. CDR1 is SEHNR, CDR2 FQNEAQ, per germline (reference sequence). CDR3 length: 14 amino acids. CDR3 nucleotide sequence: TGTGCCAGCATGGGAGACGGGGGTAATGAAAAACTGTTTTTT. Translating gives CASMGDGGNEKLFF.

This clone rates as medium-sized. The rearrangement uses TRBV6-1 and TRBJ2-5, with 12 bases matching TRBD1. This CDR3 is built from 13 residues. Germline lookup yields CDR1 MNHNS and CDR2 SASEGT. The V and J ends lost 11 bases and 5 bases, in that order; junction bases with no gene match: 6. CDR3 in DNA: TGTGCCGGGGACAGGGGGCGCGGGGAGACCCAGTACTTC. This gives the protein CAGDRGRGETQYF.

The rearrangement uses TRBV12-3 or TRBV12-4 and TRBJ2-7; TRBD2 matches 10 bases. CDR3 length: 13 amino acids. V shed 5 bases, J shed 3 bases, and the junction held 1 base outside the gene matches. Written as DNA, the CDR3 is TGTGCCAGCAGTGAGCGGGAGGGCTACGAGCAGTACTTC. Amino acids: CASSEREGYEQYF.

This chain links TRBV6-2 or TRBV6-3 with TRBJ1-2; a weak D match, TRBD1 (6 bases). CDR3 length equals 13 residues. V lost 6 bases and J 4 bases, leaving 12 bases between the germline ends. The germline V gene has CDR1 MNHEY and CDR2 SVGEGT. The CDR3 bases are TGTGCCAGCAGGGATGGACAGCGCTATGGCTACACCTTC. As protein: CASRDGQRYGYTF.

In this sample, this clone is medium-sized (0.01 to 0.1%). This chain uses TRBV6-4 with TRBJ2-7; the match to TRBD1 covers 9 bases. Trimming at V came to 3 bases and at J to 6 bases, leaving 3 bases not matched to a gene. This CDR3 spans 13 amino acids. Germline lookup yields CDR1 MRHNA and CDR2 SNTAGT. The chain's CDR3 is CASSETGGGEQYF. In nucleotides, the CDR3 is TGTGCCAGCAGTGAGACAGGGGGTGGCGAGCAGTACTTC.

The J gene is TRBJ1-2, the V gene TRBV30, with a tentative D call TRBD1 (5 bases). The length of the CDR3 is 13 residues. From germline, CDR1 is GTSNPN and CDR2 SVGIG (reference sequence). Trimming pared 6 bases from V and 4 bases from J, leaving 15 bases between. CDR3 sequence (DNA): TGTGCCTGCCCAGGGCGGGTCGCCTATGGCTACACCTTC. It specifies CACPGRVAYGYTF.

On this clone: It may be a read error: a sequence one base away is much more abundant. Other DNA sequences from this sample encode an identical CDR3 as well. The rearrangement links TRBV7-3 to TRBJ1-5; TRBD1 might be the D (5 bases). The CDR3 sequence is 15 residues long. Germline V gene data show CDR1 as SGHTA and CDR2 as FQGTGA. Here the CDR3 reads CASSRLGARVQPQHF. DNA for the CDR3: TGTGCCAGCAGCCGACTTGGGGCCAGGGTTCAGCCCCAACATTTT.

In DNA form, the CDR3 reads TGCAGTGCTAGAGGGGGGGCTAGCGGGAGGGATGAGCAGTTCTTC. Its translation is CSARGGASGRDEQFF. The genes are TRBV20-1 and TRBJ2-1; 12 positions match TRBD2. In germline, CDR1 is DFQATT, CDR2 SNEGSKA (reference sequence). This CDR3 has 15 amino acids. The V gene end was trimmed by 1 base and the J gene end by 8 bases; junction bases not matched to a gene: 6.

The chain links TRBV28 to TRBJ1-6, with TRBD1 matching 12 bases. Trimming at V came to 4 bases and at J to 10 bases, leaving 5 bases not matched to a gene. Germline CDR1 is MDHEN and CDR2 is SYDVKM. This CDR3 is 15 amino acids long. CDR3: CASSSRDRGHSPLHF. CDR3 coding DNA: TGTGCCAGCAGTTCCCGGGACAGGGGGCACTCACCCCTCCACTTT.

The genes are TRBV20-1 and TRBJ1-2; D is undetermined. Trimming pared 0 bases from V and 8 bases from J, leaving 7 bases between. Germline values: CDR1 DFQATT, CDR2 SNEGSKA (reference sequence). The CDR3 loop spans 11 amino acids. CDR3 sequence reads: CSARDLRGYTF. CDR3 coding DNA: TGCAGTGCTAGAGACCTGCGGGGCTACACCTTC.

This clone appeared a few times. The chain has TRBV28 and TRBJ1-2; D is uncertain. The CDR3 runs to 13 residues. Between the trimmed V and J ends, which lost 4 bases and 3 bases, there was a span of 9 bases. Germline V gives CDR1 MDHEN, CDR2 SYDVKM. The CDR3 is CASSSYSYYGYTF. Written as DNA, the CDR3 is TGTGCCAGCAGTTCCTACAGCTACTATGGCTACACCTTC.

The chain uses TRBV2 and TRBJ2-6; D is uncertain. V shed 6 bases and J shed 0 bases, with 18 bases lying between them. The CDR3 is made up of 18 amino acids. Germline values: CDR1 SNHLY, CDR2 FYNNEI. CDR3 loop: CASRVLTTALSGANVLTF. The CDR3 DNA reads TGTGCCAGCAGGGTACTAACCACAGCCCTCTCTGGGGCCAACGTCCTGACTTTC.

This clone was counted between two and nine times. This rearrangement joins TRBV27 to TRBJ1-4; D gene ambiguous. The germline V gene encodes CDR1 MNHEY and CDR2 SMNVEV (reference sequence). This CDR3 contains 14 residues. Trimming cost V 8 bases and J 5 bases, with 15 bases left between them. As DNA, the CDR3 is TGTGCCAGCCGGCGCCCGGGGAAAAATGAAAAACTGTTTTTT. Encoded protein: CASRRPGKNEKLFF.

This clone came up a few times. The CDR3 here is CASSPGRSNSPLHF. Written as DNA, the CDR3 is TGTGCCAGCAGTCCCGGACGGAGTAATTCACCCCTCCACTTT. J is TRBJ1-6 and V is TRBV27; D remains ambiguous. V lost 5 bases to trimming and J lost 6 bases, with 11 bases between them. The V gene's germline CDR1 is MNHEY and CDR2 SMNVEV (reference sequence). This CDR3 is 14 amino acids long.

As regards this clone: One end of the junction varies from germline; a read error may be responsible. The gene calls are TRBV9 and TRBJ2-6, with 12 bases matching TRBD1. Germline V CDR1 and CDR2: SGDLS, YYNGEE. This CDR3 is 17 amino acids long. The CDR3 DNA is TGTGCCAGCTGCCGGGACAGGGGGCCCTCTGGTGCCAACTTCCTGGCTTTC. Its protein product is CASCRDRGPSGANFLAF.

This clone was observed a handful of times. The CDR3 spells CATSDWNGQNEQFF. As DNA, the CDR3 is TGTGCCACCAGTGATTGGAACGGACAAAATGAGCAGTTCTTC. This chain connects TRBV24-1 to TRBJ2-1, with D maybe TRBD1 (5 bases). Trimming pared 2 bases from V and 7 bases from J, leaving 11 bases between. The CDR3 runs to 14 residues. Germline loops: CDR1 KGHDR, CDR2 SFDVKD.

At least ten counts were recorded for this clone. The V call is TRBV4-2, the J call TRBJ2-3; 8 bases line up with TRBD2. In germline, CDR1 is LGHNA, CDR2 YNFKEQ. This CDR3 contains 15 residues. Trimming removed 4 bases from V and 5 bases from J; junction bases left unmatched: 8. CDR3 in DNA: TGTGCCAGCAGCCCCGGGGGGGGACTTGGAGATACGCAGTATTTT. The encoded protein is CASSPGGGLGDTQYF.

In DNA, the CDR3 is TGTGCCAGCAGTTACTTGATTCGCGGGGGCCTCTACGAGCAGTACTTC. Translated, it gives CASSYLIRGGLYEQYF. The chain joins TRBV6-5 to TRBJ2-7; a possible D gene is TRBD2 (7 bases). This CDR3 has 16 amino acids. Germline assignment: CDR1 MNHEY and CDR2 SVGAGI. Trimming cost V 1 base and J 3 bases, with 16 bases left between them.